The 27 T cell receptor beta chains below come from one sample, sequenced in a study of blood T cell repertoires in COVID-19 (TCRdb year 2020). Library preparation used the immunoSEQ multiplex PCR assay. TCRdb stores this immuneACCESS table with in-frame sequences only. Part of the clones is absent; in the studies checked, under half of the shortfall reflects unresolved V genes, and no reason is known for the rest. The sample contains approximately 80,000 clones, about three quarters of them found a single time. The top ten clones comprise approximately 5.7% of the sample. The sequenced material came from peripheral blood. Receptor source: a man in his fifties or sixties with active or convalescent COVID-19.

In its sample, this clone was seen a few times. CDR3 in amino acids: CASSPRVGGPYEQYF. CDR3 in DNA: TGTGCCAGCAGCCCCCGGGTGGGGGGGCCCTACGAGCAGTACTTC. The chain employs TRBV6-6 and TRBJ2-7, with a weak D call TRBD2 (7 bases). Germline lookup yields CDR1 MNHNY and CDR2 SVGAGI (reference sequence). The CDR3 is made up of 15 amino acids. V gave up 6 bases and J gave up 2 bases, with 17 bases separating them.

This chain links TRBV24-1 with TRBJ2-3, with a weak D call TRBD2 (6 bases). The germline V gene has CDR1 KGHDR and CDR2 SFDVKD. Between the trimmed V and J ends, which lost 9 bases and 0 bases, there was a span of 12 bases. The CDR3 has 14 residues. This chain's CDR3 is CATGKEGSTDTQYF. The CDR3 DNA is TGTGCCACCGGGAAGGAGGGGAGCACAGATACGCAGTATTTT.

V gene TRBV28 combines with J gene TRBJ2-7; D call uncertain. V was cut by 2 bases and J by 7 bases, with 6 bases left in between. Germline-derived CDR1 and CDR2 are MDHEN and SYDVKM. The CDR3 sequence is 11 residues long. CDR3 sequence (DNA): TGTGCCAGCAGTTTAGCGGTGGAGCAGTACTTC. Its translation: CASSLAVEQYF.

The J gene is TRBJ1-2, the V gene TRBV6-5, with TRBD1 matching over 12 bases. From germline, CDR1 is MNHEY and CDR2 SVGAGI. This CDR3 is built from 16 residues. The V segment lost 4 bases and the J segment 8 bases; nucleotides outside the gene matches: 11. The CDR3 nucleotides read TGTGCCAGCAGTTCGACCCCGGGACAGGGGGCGCGGGGCTACACCTTC. Residues: CASSSTPGQGARGYTF.

This chain connects TRBV19 to TRBJ1-1; perhaps TRBD1 as D (6 bases). This CDR3 is 14 amino acids long. Germline V gene data show CDR1 as LNHDA and CDR2 as SQIVND (reference sequence). The V and J ends lost 1 base and 3 bases respectively, with 9 bases between them. The CDR3 protein is CASSIGEGDTEAFF. The CDR3 bases are TGTGCCAGTAGTATAGGGGAGGGGGACACTGAAGCTTTCTTT.

The chain joins TRBV11-1 to TRBJ2-6, with D perhaps matching TRBD2 (6 bases). Trimming removed 5 bases from V and 0 bases from J, with 8 bases in between. CDR3 size: 15 residues. The germline CDR1 and CDR2 sequences are SGHAT and FQDESV (reference sequence). The CDR3 spells CASSRDFSGANVLTF. The CDR3 region has the DNA TGTGCCAGCAGCCGGGACTTCTCTGGGGCCAACGTCCTGACTTTC.

The chain couples TRBV15 to TRBJ2-7; D is uncertain. The germline V gene encodes CDR1 LNHNV and CDR2 YYDKDF (reference sequence). V lost 0 bases, J lost 4 bases, and 10 bases lay in between. The CDR3 spans 14 residues. The DNA for the CDR3 is TGTGCCACCAGCAGAGATGTGCAGGCTTACGAGCAGTACTTC. This encodes CATSRDVQAYEQYF. Looking up the rest from reference TRBV15 and TRBJ2-7 gives the full variable domain: DAMVIQNPRYQVTQFGKPVTLSCSQTLNHNVMYWYQQKSSQAPKLLFHYYDKDFNNEADTPDNFQSRRPNTSFCFLDIRSPGLGDTAMYLCATSRDVQAYEQYFGPGTRLTVT.

The chain joins TRBV29-1 to TRBJ1-2; D not resolved. The CDR3 has 11 amino acids. Germline V gene sequence: CDR1 SQVTM, CDR2 ANQGSEA. V lost 0 bases, J lost 8 bases, and 7 bases lay in between. As DNA, the CDR3 is TGCAGCGTTGAAGAGCGGCGGGGCTACACCTTC. It is translated as CSVEERRGYTF.

The chain couples TRBV4-1 to TRBJ2-1; TRBD1 matches 7 bases. The CDR3 is made up of 14 amino acids. With 0 bases clipped from V and 10 bases from J, the junction kept 6 bases outside the gene matches. In germline, CDR1 is MGHRA, CDR2 YSYEKL. CDR3 nucleotides: TGCGCCAGCAGCCAAGACTACCTCAGGGGGGAGCAGTTCTTC. Amino acid sequence: CASSQDYLRGEQFF.

The chain employs TRBV30 and TRBJ2-3, with 10 bases lining up with TRBD2. Unmatched junction bases numbered 8, after V lost 0 bases and J lost 5 bases. The CDR3 totals 16 residues. Germline CDR1 is GTSNPN and CDR2 is SVGIG (reference sequence). CDR3: CAWSVRPSGGRDTQYF. The CDR3 DNA reads TGTGCCTGGAGTGTACGTCCTAGCGGGGGACGAGATACGCAGTATTTT.

This chain links TRBV4-1 with TRBJ2-1; 14 bases match TRBD2. Germline assignment: CDR1 MGHRA and CDR2 YSYEKL. V was pared by 1 base and J by 9 bases, with 5 bases of the junction left unmatched. CDR3 length equals 16 residues. The CDR3 reads CASSQGLAGGPSEQFF. DNA of the CDR3: TGCGCCAGCAGCCAAGGACTAGCGGGGGGGCCAAGTGAGCAGTTCTTC.

This clone has ten or more counts. The chain links TRBV27 to TRBJ1-2; D uncertain. Germline CDR1 MNHEY, CDR2 SMNVEV (reference sequence). This CDR3 spans 14 amino acids. The germline V and J ends were trimmed by 6 bases and 4 bases, with 15 bases remaining between them. CDR3 residues: CASRRVGIAYGYTF. As DNA, the CDR3 is TGTGCCAGCAGGCGTGTCGGTATCGCCTATGGCTACACCTTC.

The genes are TRBV7-9 and TRBJ1-1, with D possibly TRBD1 on 5 matching bases. With 6 bases removed from V and 6 bases from J, the gap between germline ends came to 17 bases. This CDR3 contains 14 residues. The germline V gene has CDR1 SEHNR and CDR2 FQNEAQ (reference sequence). CDR3: CASSLTAPGAEAFF. The DNA of the CDR3 is TGTGCCAGCAGTCTGACAGCCCCTGGGGCTGAAGCTTTCTTT.

In its sample, this clone was seen a few times. V is TRBV4-1 and J is TRBJ1-1; 7 bases fit TRBD1. V lost 0 bases to trimming and J lost 4 bases; unmatched junction nucleotides: 5. Germline V gene lookup returns CDR1 MGHRA and CDR2 YSYEKL. The CDR3 sequence is 15 residues long. The CDR3 sequence is CASSQDTQGVTEAFF. The DNA of the CDR3 is TGCGCCAGCAGCCAAGATACCCAGGGGGTCACTGAAGCTTTCTTT.

The chain couples TRBV7-9 to TRBJ2-3; the match to TRBD2 covers 8 bases. The germline gives CDR1 SEHNR, CDR2 FQNEAQ (reference sequence). The V gene end was trimmed by 5 bases and the J gene end by 3 bases; junction bases not matched to a gene: 7. There are 15 residues in the CDR3. This chain's CDR3 is CASSQKRGPTDTQYF. CDR3 nucleotides: TGTGCCAGCAGCCAAAAGCGGGGGCCGACAGATACGCAGTATTTT.

In this sample, this clone turned up once. The CDR3, as DNA: TGCGCCAGCAGCCAACTCGGGGGGCAAGAGACCCAGTACTTC. Translation gives CASSQLGGQETQYF. The genes are TRBV4-1 and TRBJ2-5, with 7 bases that match TRBD2. Per germline, CDR1 MGHRA and CDR2 YSYEKL. The ends lost 2 bases at V and 2 bases at J; junction bases unmatched: 2. The CDR3 contains 14 residues.

The J gene is TRBJ1-1, the V gene TRBV7-9; D ambiguous. This CDR3 region has 13 residues. V gave up 8 bases and J gave up 5 bases, with 15 bases separating them. Germline CDR1 is SEHNR and CDR2 is FQNEAQ (reference sequence). In DNA form, the CDR3 reads TGTGCCAGCTCCGGGCCCCGAGGGACTGAAGCTTTCTTT. It is translated as CASSGPRGTEAFF.

The rearrangement joins TRBV19 to TRBJ1-2; 8 bases map to TRBD1. The ends lost 4 bases at V and 8 bases at J; junction bases unmatched: 15. CDR1 and CDR2 (germline): LNHDA, SQIVND (reference sequence). The CDR3 consists of 16 residues. In nucleotides, the CDR3 is TGTGCCAGTAGTAAGGAAGAAACGACAGGGGCGCTCGGCTACACCTTC. Protein: CASSKEETTGALGYTF.

This clone was seen repeatedly, ten times or more. The chain carries TRBV19 and TRBJ2-7, with 8 bases matching TRBD2. V lost 6 bases and J lost 7; bases outside the gene matches: 8. Germline loops: CDR1 LNHDA, CDR2 SQIVND (reference sequence). This CDR3 comprises 13 residues. Written as DNA, the CDR3 is TGTGCCAGTAGCCCCGGACTAGCTCGTGAGCAGTACTTC. Translation gives CASSPGLAREQYF.

This clone was counted only a few times. The chain employs TRBV6-5 and TRBJ2-7; tentative D call: TRBD1 (5 bases). With 4 bases removed from V and 5 bases from J, the gap between germline ends came to 15 bases. The CDR3 loop spans 14 amino acids. From germline, CDR1 is MNHEY and CDR2 SVGAGI. The CDR3 nucleotides are TGTGCCAGCAGTTTACGTCCAGGGCCCCACGAGCAGTACTTC. Translation: CASSLRPGPHEQYF.

The rearrangement joins TRBV19 to TRBJ2-7; maybe TRBD1 (5 bases). Per germline, CDR1 LNHDA and CDR2 SQIVND (reference sequence). This CDR3 region has 15 residues. V lost 3 bases and J lost 0, with 12 bases in between. The CDR3 spells CASSMGRGLSYEQYF. CDR3 DNA sequence: TGTGCCAGTAGTATGGGAAGGGGCCTCTCCTACGAGCAGTACTTC.

Remarks on this clone: Sequence at one end of the junction differs from germline and may be a read error. CDR3 sequence: CASGLCGAPF. The CDR3 nucleotides read TGTGCTAGTGGTTTGTGTGGGGCCCCTTTC. V gene TRBV12-5 combines with J gene TRBJ2-4; perhaps TRBD1 as D (5 bases). Germline lookup yields CDR1 LGHNT and CDR2 FRNRAP. The CDR3 extends over 10 amino acids.

This clone has just one count. The chain employs TRBV7-9 and TRBJ1-2; 9 positions match TRBD1. After removal of 8 bases from V and 4 bases from J, the junction contained 8 bases not matched to a gene. The CDR3 extends over 14 amino acids. In germline, CDR1 is SEHNR, CDR2 FQNEAQ (reference sequence). Here the CDR3 reads CASGLDRGSYGYTF. The CDR3 bases are TGTGCCAGCGGACTCGACAGGGGGAGCTATGGCTACACCTTC.

This rearrangement joins TRBV4-3 to TRBJ1-5, with D maybe TRBD1 (5 bases). The CDR3 extends over 15 amino acids. The germline gives CDR1 LGHNA, CDR2 YSLEER. The V end was cut by 3 bases, the J end by 4 bases, with 13 bases between. The CDR3 DNA is TGCGCCAGCAGCCAGGACATGGGTCCTAATCAGCCCCAGCATTTT. Encoded protein: CASSQDMGPNQPQHF.

The chain has TRBV27 and TRBJ1-5; the D gene is possibly TRBD1 (5 bases). Germline V gives CDR1 MNHEY, CDR2 SMNVEV (reference sequence). This CDR3 is 14 amino acids long. V lost 6 bases to trimming and J lost 6 bases, with 15 bases between them. CDR3 residues: CASRMGGGGQPQHF. CDR3 bases: TGTGCCAGCAGGATGGGGGGGGGTGGTCAGCCCCAGCATTTT.

The rearrangement uses TRBV9 and TRBJ2-1; 7 nucleotides line up with TRBD1. The CDR3 has 15 amino acids. Germline CDR1 SGDLS, CDR2 YYNGEE. The V gene end was trimmed by 3 bases and the J gene end by 6 bases; junction bases not matched to a gene: 9. The CDR3 DNA reads TGTGCCAGCAGCGCCACGGGACAGACGGGCAATGAGCAGTTCTTC. Protein product: CASSATGQTGNEQFF.

The V gene is TRBV6-5, the J gene TRBJ1-5; no reliable D call. V shed 0 bases and J shed 6 bases, with 6 bases lying between them. CDR3 length: 13 residues. CDR1 is MNHEY and CDR2 is SVGAGI in the germline V gene. The CDR3 DNA is TGTGCCAGCAGTTACTCGTACAGTCAGCCCCAGCATTTT. It translates to CASSYSYSQPQHF.